This T cell receptor beta chain is from a study of blood T cell repertoires in COVID-19. Seattle enrolled patients during active infection and tracked them longitudinally. In the original processing: Using reference gene primer amplification, nucleated cell counts were estimated. Generated by immunoSEQ multiplex PCR, the TCRdb table keeps only in-frame clones and is missing some. The DNA was the basis for D and trimming; V, J and clone size are from that table. The repertoire holds around 50,000 clones, with approximately 80% as singletons. The CDR3 has 15 amino acids. The V and J ends lost 2 bases and 3 bases respectively, with 14 bases between them. Germline CDR1 and CDR2: SGDLS and YYNGEE.

The TCR originated in a man aged 80 or over with COVID-19, enrolled during active disease. This chain connects TRBV9 to TRBJ1-2, with D possibly being TRBD1 (6 bases). What was sequenced was peripheral blood. CDR3 DNA sequence: TGTGCCAGCAGCGTGAGGCCGGACAGCTACTATGGCTACACCTTC. Its protein is CASSVRPDSYYGYTF.